Listed below are T cell receptor beta chains from one sample, sequenced in a study of early T cells in non-severe SARS-CoV-2 infection. TCRdb analysed the 5' RACE reads with MiXCR anew, one entry per CDR3 protein. The sample comprises just under 65,000 distinct CDR3 sequences, around 6.5% of which are singletons, and around 3.5% rests with the top ten. Sequencing was performed on whole blood, taken at baseline. Receptors were obtained from an adult who was a healthcare worker with PCR-confirmed SARS-CoV-2 infection or an uninfected control (not recorded which). CDR3s leave out the opening cysteine and the closing phenylalanine or tryptophan. Each record gives: V gene, J gene, CDR3 protein.

TRBV12-5	TRBJ2-3	ASGFDGRATDTQY
TRBV28	TRBJ2-6	ASSLTRLRGGANVLT
TRBV4-3	TRBJ2-4	TSSQGFRGDEYIQY
TRBV5-1	TRBJ1-1	ASSLVDRGGTEAF
TRBV7-8	TRBJ2-3	ASSGGEADTQY
TRBV4-1	TRBJ2-7	ASSQENVAGSDEQY
TRBV28	TRBJ1-2	ASSLLLPLDGYT
TRBV20-1	TRBJ2-3	STWKTSGTSTDTQY
TRBV28	TRBJ1-6	ASSLFRQPNNSPLH
TRBV11-2	TRBJ2-1	ASSSGGPIRNEQF
TRBV18	TRBJ2-7	ASSPRRDTLYEQY
TRBV20-1	TRBJ1-5	SANPSGDQPQH
TRBV7-9	TRBJ2-5	ASSPWTYGETQY
TRBV28	TRBJ2-7	ASSLLREVQPI
TRBV7-8	TRBJ2-2	ASSLLSGRAGGELF
TRBV30	TRBJ1-2	AWSRTGRRYT
TRBV7-8	TRBJ2-7	ASSSEYEQY
TRBV7-2	TRBJ2-3	ASSPGPTGTQY
TRBV10-3	TRBJ2-7	AISAPEGSYEQY
TRBV28	TRBJ2-7	ASSSGQGSYEQY
TRBV20-1	TRBJ1-2	SASLQDYGYT
TRBV20-1	TRBJ1-2	SARLSVSYGYT
TRBV28	TRBJ2-7	ASSPDRTSGIPYEQY
TRBV7-9	TRBJ2-7	ASSPRGTASYEQY
TRBV28	TRBJ2-7	ASSFSLAAYEQY
TRBV5-1	TRBJ1-2	ASSLAVEGDGYT
TRBV28	TRBJ1-1	ASSFNPGRNTEAF
TRBV3-1	TRBJ1-1	ASSRGQGNTEAF
TRBV19	TRBJ2-2	ATRGGNTGELF
TRBV7-3	TRBJ2-4	ASSLDRGRGNIQY
TRBV9	TRBJ1-2	ASSVEAVPYGYT
TRBV29-1	TRBJ2-5	SVGQGPQETQY
TRBV2	TRBJ2-3	ASSVQGTTDTQY
TRBV29-1	TRBJ2-5	SVRIETQY
TRBV18	TRBJ2-1	ASSPQTSRTEQF
TRBV6-1	TRBJ2-7	ASRGRQGGSYEQY
TRBV6-1	TRBJ1-2	ASTRTGLGYT
TRBV7-9	TRBJ1-5	ASSLGPYRGRNQPQH
TRBV18	TRBJ1-1	ASSHGTELMNTEAF
TRBV5-4	TRBJ2-6	ASSLPISGANVLT
TRBV28	TRBJ1-2	ASSYRGMSYGYT
TRBV28	TRBJ2-7	ASSFCTICEQY
TRBV12-3/TRBV12-4	TRBJ2-3	ASSLSLADTQY
TRBV28	TRBJ1-2	ASTTSIAQGARGYT
TRBV6-4	TRBJ2-3	ASSRDGYTDTQY
TRBV29-1	TRBJ2-1	SVDPGTSGRAQEQF
TRBV28	TRBJ1-4	ASSSAGTNEKLF
TRBV11-2	TRBJ2-1	ASSLGNQQEQF
TRBV14	TRBJ2-4	ASSQEGAGNIQY
TRBV28	TRBJ2-7	ASRRGLAGGEQY
TRBV12-3/TRBV12-4	TRBJ2-2	ASSSRWTGLNTGELF
TRBV18	TRBJ1-3	ASSPRFAGSGVSGNTIY
TRBV7-3	TRBJ2-1	ASSQSSSVNEQF
TRBV2	TRBJ2-1	ASSGGLSQF